This TCR beta chain emerged from a study of OX40 agonist ivuxolimab in advanced cancers. Background on the study: Ivuxolimab doses were 0.01, 0.1, 0.3, 1.5, 3 or 10 mg/kg every 2 weeks. The study, taken as a whole, reports: Partial responders at 0.1-3.0 mg/kg showed near-lowest clonal expansion. Clonal expansion by week 6 occurred in CD4+ and CD8+ blood T cells (at 0.1 to 3.0 mg/kg).

Profiling relied on immunoSEQ multiplex PCR, and the TCRdb table lists in-frame clones only, not all of them. The sample shows approximately 94,000 clones, approximately 81% of them seen only once. Patients with a history of autoimmune disease or on systemic immunosuppression were excluded. The CDR3 is 14 amino acids. Trimming shortened V by 0 bases and J by 8 bases, and 14 bases separated the two germline ends. Germline CDR1 SGDLS, CDR2 YYNGEE. With regard to this clone: The antigen remains unidentified.

The sequence came from an adult with an advanced solid tumor such as melanoma, head and neck, liver or kidney cancer. This rearrangement joins TRBV9 to TRBJ1-2, with TRBD1 as a possible D gene (5 bases). Sequences were derived from CD4+ or CD8+ T cells sorted from blood, sampled in a trial of the OX40 agonist ivuxolimab. CDR3 bases: TGTGCCAGCAGCGTAGCTGGGGCAGGGCAAGGCTACACCTTC. Encoded protein: CASSVAGAGQGYTF.